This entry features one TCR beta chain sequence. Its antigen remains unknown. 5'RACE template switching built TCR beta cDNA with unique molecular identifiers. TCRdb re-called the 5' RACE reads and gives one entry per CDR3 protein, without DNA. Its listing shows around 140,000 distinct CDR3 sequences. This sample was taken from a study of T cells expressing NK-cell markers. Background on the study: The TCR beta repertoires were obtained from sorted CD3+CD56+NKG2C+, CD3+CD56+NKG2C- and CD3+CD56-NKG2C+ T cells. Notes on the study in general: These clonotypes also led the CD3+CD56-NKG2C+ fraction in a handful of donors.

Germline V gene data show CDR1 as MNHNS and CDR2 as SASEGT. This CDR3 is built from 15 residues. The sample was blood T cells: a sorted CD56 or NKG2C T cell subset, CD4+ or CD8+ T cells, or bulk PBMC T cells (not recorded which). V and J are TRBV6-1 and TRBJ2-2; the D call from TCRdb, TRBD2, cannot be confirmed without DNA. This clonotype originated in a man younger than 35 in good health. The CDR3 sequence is CASSPGTSDTGELFF.